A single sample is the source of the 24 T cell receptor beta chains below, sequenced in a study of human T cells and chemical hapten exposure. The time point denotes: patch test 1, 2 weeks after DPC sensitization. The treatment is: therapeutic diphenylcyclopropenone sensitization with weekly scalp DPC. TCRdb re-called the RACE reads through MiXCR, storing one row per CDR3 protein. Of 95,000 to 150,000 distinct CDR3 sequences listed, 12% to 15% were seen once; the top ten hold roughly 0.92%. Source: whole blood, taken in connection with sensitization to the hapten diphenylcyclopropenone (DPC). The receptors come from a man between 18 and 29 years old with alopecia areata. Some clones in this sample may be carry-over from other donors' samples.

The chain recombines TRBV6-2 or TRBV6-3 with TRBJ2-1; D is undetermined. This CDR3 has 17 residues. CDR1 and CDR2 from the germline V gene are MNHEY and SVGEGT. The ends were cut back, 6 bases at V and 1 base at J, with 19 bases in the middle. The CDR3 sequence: CASRGIRDQHSYNEQFF. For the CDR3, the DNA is TGTGCCAGCAGGGGAATACGAGACCAACATTCCTACAATGAGCAGTTCTTC.

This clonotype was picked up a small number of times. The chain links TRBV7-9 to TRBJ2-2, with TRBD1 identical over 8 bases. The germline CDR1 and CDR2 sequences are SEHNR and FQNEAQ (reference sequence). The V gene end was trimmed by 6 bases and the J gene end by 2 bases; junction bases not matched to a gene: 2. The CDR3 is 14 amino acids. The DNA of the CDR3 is TGTGCCAGCAGTCAGGGGGCAAACACCGGGGAGCTGTTTTTT. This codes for CASSQGANTGELFF.

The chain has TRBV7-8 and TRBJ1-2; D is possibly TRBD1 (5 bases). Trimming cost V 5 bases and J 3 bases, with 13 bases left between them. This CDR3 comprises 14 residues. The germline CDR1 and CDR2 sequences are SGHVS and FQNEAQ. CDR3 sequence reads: CASSPAGSYYGYTF. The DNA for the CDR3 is TGTGCCAGCAGCCCCGCAGGGAGCTACTATGGCTACACCTTC.

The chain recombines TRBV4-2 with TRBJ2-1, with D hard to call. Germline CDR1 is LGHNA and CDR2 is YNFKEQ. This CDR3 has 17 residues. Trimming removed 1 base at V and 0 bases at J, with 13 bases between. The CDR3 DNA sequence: TGTGCCAGCAGCCAAGGGCGGACCCAGTTCTCCTACAATGAGCAGTTCTTC. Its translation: CASSQGRTQFSYNEQFF.

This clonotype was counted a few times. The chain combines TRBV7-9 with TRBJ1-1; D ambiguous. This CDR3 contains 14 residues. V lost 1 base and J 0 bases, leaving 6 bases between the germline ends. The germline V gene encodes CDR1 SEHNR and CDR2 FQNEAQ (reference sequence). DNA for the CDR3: TGTGCCAGCAGCTTAGTTACCATGAACACTGAAGCTTTCTTT. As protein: CASSLVTMNTEAFF.

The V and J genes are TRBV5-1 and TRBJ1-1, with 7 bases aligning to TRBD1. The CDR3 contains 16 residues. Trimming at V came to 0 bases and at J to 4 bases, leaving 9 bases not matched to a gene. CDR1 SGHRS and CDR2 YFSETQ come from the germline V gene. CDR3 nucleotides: TGCGCCAGCAGCTTGGCCGGTCTGTCAGGGGGCACTGAAGCTTTCTTT. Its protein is CASSLAGLSGGTEAFF.

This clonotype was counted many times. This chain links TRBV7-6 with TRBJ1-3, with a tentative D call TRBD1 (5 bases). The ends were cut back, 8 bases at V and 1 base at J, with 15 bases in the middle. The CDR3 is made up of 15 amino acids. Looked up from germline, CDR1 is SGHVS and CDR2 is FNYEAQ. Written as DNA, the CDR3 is TGTGCCAGCGGATTCAGGGCGGCTTCTGGAAACACCATATATTTT. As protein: CASGFRAASGNTIYF.

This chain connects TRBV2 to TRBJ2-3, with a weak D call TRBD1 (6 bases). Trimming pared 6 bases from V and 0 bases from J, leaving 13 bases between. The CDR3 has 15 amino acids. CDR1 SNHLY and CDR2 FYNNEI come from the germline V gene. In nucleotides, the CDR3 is TGTGCCAGCAGCAGGGGAATTTCTAGCACAGATACGCAGTATTTT. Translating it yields CASSRGISSTDTQYF.

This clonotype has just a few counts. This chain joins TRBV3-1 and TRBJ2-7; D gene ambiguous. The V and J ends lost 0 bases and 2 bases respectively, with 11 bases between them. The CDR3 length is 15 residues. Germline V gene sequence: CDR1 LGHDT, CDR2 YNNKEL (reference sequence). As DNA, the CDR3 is TGTGCCAGCAGCCAAGATGCCAAACGGACCTACGAGCAGTACTTC. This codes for CASSQDAKRTYEQYF.

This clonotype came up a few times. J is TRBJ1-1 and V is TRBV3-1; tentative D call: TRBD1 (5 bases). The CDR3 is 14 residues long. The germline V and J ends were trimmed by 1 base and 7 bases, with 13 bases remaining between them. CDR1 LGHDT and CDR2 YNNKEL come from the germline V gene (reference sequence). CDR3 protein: CASSQVSRVFEAFF. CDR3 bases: TGTGCCAGCAGCCAAGTATCCAGGGTATTTGAAGCTTTCTTT. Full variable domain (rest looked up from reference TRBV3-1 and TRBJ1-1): DTAVSQTPKYLVTQMGNDKSIKCEQNLGHDTMYWYKQDSKKFLKIMFSYNNKELIINETVPNRFSPKSPDKAHLNLHINSLELGDSAVYFCASSQVSRVFEAFFGQGTRLTVV.

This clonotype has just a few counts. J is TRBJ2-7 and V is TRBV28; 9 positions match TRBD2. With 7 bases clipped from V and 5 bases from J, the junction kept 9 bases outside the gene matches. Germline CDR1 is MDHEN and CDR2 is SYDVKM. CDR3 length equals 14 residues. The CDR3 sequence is CASTRGLALNEQYV. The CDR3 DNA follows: TGTGCCAGCACCCGGGGACTAGCTCTCAACGAGCAGTACGTC.

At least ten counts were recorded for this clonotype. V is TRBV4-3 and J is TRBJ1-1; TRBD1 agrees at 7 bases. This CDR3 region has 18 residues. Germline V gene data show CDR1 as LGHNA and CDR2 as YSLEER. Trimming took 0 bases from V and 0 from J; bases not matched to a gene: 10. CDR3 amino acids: CASSQDLGSGQMNTEAFF. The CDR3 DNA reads TGCGCCAGCAGCCAAGATCTTGGTTCGGGACAGATGAACACTGAAGCTTTCTTT.

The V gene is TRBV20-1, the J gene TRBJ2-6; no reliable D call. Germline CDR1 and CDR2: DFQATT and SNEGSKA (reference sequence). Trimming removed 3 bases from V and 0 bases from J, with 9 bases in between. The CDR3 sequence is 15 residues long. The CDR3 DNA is TGCAGTGCTAGCGAAACAGCCTCTGGGGCCAACGTCCTGACTTTC. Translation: CSASETASGANVLTF.

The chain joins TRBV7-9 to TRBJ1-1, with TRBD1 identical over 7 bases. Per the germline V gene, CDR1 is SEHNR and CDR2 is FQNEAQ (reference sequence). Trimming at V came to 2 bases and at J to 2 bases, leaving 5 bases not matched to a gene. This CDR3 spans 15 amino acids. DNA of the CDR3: TGTGCCAGCAGCTTACGGGGACAGTTTAACACTGAAGCTTTCTTT. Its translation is CASSLRGQFNTEAFF.

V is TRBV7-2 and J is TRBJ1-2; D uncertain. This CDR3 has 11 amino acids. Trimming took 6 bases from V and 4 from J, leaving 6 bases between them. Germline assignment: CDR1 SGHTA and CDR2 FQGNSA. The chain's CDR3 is CASRLSYGYTF. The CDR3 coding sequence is TGTGCCAGCAGACTTAGCTATGGCTACACCTTC.

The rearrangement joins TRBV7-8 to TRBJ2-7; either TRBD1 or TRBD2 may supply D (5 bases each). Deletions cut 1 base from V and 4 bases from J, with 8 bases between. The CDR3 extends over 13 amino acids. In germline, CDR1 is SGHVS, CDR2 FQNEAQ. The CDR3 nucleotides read TGTGCCAGCAGCTTAGTTGGGGGTTACGAGCAGTACTTC. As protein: CASSLVGGYEQYF.

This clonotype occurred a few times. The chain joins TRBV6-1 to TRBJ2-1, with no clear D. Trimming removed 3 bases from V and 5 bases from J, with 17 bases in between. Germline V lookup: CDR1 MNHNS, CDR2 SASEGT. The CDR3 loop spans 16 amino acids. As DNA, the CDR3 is TGTGCCAGCAGTGATAGTTGGGCTGGGTTGGACAATGAGCAGTTCTTC. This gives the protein CASSDSWAGLDNEQFF.

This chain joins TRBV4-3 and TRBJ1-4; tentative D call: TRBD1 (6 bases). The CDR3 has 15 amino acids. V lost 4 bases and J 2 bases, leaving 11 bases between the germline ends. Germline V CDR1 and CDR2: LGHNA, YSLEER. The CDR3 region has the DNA TGCGCCAGCAGCCGCGTGACAGGCACTAATGAAAAACTGTTTTTT. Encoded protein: CASSRVTGTNEKLFF.

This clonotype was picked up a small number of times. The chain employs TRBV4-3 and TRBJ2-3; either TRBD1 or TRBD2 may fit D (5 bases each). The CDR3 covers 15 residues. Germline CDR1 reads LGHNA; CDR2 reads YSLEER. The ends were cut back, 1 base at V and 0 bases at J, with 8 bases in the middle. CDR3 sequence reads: CASSQVGGSTDTQYF. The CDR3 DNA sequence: TGCGCCAGCAGCCAAGTTGGGGGTAGCACAGATACGCAGTATTTT.

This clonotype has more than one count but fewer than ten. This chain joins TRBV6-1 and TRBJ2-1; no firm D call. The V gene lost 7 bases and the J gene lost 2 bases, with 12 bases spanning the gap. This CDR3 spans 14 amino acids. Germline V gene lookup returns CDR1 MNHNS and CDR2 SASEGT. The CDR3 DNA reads TGTGCCAGCATTGACTCCAGACCCTACAATGAGCAGTTCTTC. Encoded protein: CASIDSRPYNEQFF.

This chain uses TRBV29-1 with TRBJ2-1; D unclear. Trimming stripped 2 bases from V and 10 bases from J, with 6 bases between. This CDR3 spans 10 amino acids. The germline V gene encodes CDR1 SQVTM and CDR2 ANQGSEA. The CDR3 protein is CSVEYGEQFF. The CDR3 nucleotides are TGCAGCGTTGAATACGGAGAGCAGTTCTTC.

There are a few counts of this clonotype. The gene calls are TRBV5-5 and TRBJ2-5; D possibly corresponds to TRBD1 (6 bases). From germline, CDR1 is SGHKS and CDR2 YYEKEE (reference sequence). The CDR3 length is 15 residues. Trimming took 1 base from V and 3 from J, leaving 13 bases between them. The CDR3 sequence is CASSLTDRPKETQYF. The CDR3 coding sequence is TGTGCCAGCAGCTTGACGGACAGACCCAAAGAGACCCAGTACTTC.

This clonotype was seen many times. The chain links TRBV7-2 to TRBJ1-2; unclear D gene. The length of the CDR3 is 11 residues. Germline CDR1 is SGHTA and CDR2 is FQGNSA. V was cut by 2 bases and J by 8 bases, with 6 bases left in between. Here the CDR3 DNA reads TGTGCCAGCAGCTTAATCAAAGGCTACACCTTC. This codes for CASSLIKGYTF.

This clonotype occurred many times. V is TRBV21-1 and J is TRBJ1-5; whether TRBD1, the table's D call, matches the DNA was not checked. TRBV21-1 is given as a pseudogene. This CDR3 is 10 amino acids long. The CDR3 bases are TGCAGGGTTGTGAATCAGCCCCAGCATTTT. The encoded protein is CRVVNQPQHF.